Listed below are T cell receptor beta chains from one sample, sequenced in a study of blood T cell repertoires in COVID-19. TCRdb's table, derived via immunoSEQ multiplex PCR, lists solely in-frame clones and lacks some. Of over 90,000 clones in the sample, about 88% were seen once. The sequencing input was peripheral blood. The receptors were gathered from a man at least 80 years old with acute or convalescent COVID-19. Each CDR3 is given with its conserved first and last residue. D genes are given only for firm matches. A clone size is listed for some rows: how often the clone was seen (once, few, many), or a class if it is expanded.

size,D,J,V,CDR3,DNA
NA,TRBD1,TRBJ2-1,TRBV19,CASSISGTGLSEQFF,TGTGCCAGTAGTATCTCCGGGACAGGGTTGTCTGAGCAGTTCTTC
once,TRBD1,TRBJ1-2,TRBV7-9,CASRDVRGPGYTF,TGTGCCAGCAGGGATGTCAGGGGGCCTGGCTACACCTTC
NA,TRBD1,TRBJ1-1,TRBV5-1,CASSFGDRGLGNTEAFF,TGCGCCAGCAGCTTCGGGGACAGGGGGCTCGGGAACACTGAAGCTTTCTTT
NA,TRBD1,TRBJ1-3,TRBV10-3,CAIRDRGKENTIYF,TGTGCCATCAGGGACAGGGGTAAGGAAAACACCATATATTTT
once,NA,TRBJ2-7,TRBV5-1,CASSLANSRSSYEQYF,TGCGCCAGCAGCTTGGCCAATAGCAGAAGCTCCTACGAGCAGTACTTC
NA,NA,TRBJ1-2,TRBV19,CASTPFTENYGYTF,TGTGCCAGTACCCCATTTACAGAAAACTATGGCTACACCTTC
NA,NA,TRBJ1-5,TRBV10-3,CAISESGQDQPQHF,TGTGCCATCAGTGAGTCGGGTCAGGATCAGCCCCAGCATTTT
NA,TRBD2,TRBJ2-5,TRBV11-2,CASSSTGLAAQETQYF,TGTGCCAGCAGCTCGACGGGACTAGCGGCCCAAGAGACCCAGTACTTC
NA,NA,TRBJ2-1,TRBV5-1,CASSWGLQGYEQFF,TGCGCCAGCAGCTGGGGACTACAGGGCTATGAGCAGTTCTTC
NA,NA,TRBJ1-4,TRBV28,CASSRPGLDEKLFF,TGTGCCAGCAGTCGTCCAGGGTTAGACGAAAAACTGTTTTTT
NA,NA,TRBJ2-5,TRBV27,CASSPAGGLAQYF,TGTGCCAGCAGTCCCGCAGGGGGGCTCGCCCAGTACTTC
NA,TRBD1,TRBJ1-1,TRBV28,CASCGRDRGTEAFF,TGTGCCAGCTGTGGGCGGGACAGGGGAACTGAAGCTTTCTTT
NA,TRBD1,TRBJ2-7,TRBV9,CASNNRDRVSYEQYF,TGTGCCAGCAACAACCGGGACAGGGTTTCCTACGAGCAGTACTTC
NA,NA,TRBJ2-5,TRBV28,CASSLSPPQETQYF,TGTGCCAGCAGTTTATCCCCCCCTCAAGAGACCCAGTACTTC
once,NA,TRBJ1-5,TRBV2,CASGQGKYQPQHF,TGTGCCAGCGGACAAGGAAAGTATCAGCCCCAGCATTTT
NA,TRBD1,TRBJ1-1,TRBV18,CASSPRDRGEAFF,TGTGCCAGCTCACCAAGGGACAGGGGAGAAGCTTTCTTT
NA,TRBD1,TRBJ2-2,TRBV6-6,CASSGTGEDTGELFF,TGTGCCAGCAGTGGGACAGGGGAGGACACCGGGGAGCTGTTTTTT
NA,TRBD1,TRBJ1-1,TRBV2,CASKGQGVISTEAFF,TGTGCCAGCAAGGGACAGGGGGTAATAAGTACTGAAGCTTTCTTT
once,NA,TRBJ2-5,TRBV30,CAWSETGSVTQYF,TGTGCCTGGAGTGAAACAGGGAGTGTGACCCAGTACTTC
once,TRBD2,TRBJ2-2,TRBV6-6,CASSPDARTSGRGRTGELFF,TGTGCCAGCAGCCCCGACGCCCGGACTAGCGGGAGGGGGCGGACCGGGGAGCTGTTTTTT
NA,NA,TRBJ2-1,TRBV5-1,CASSPGGTGHNEQFF,TGCGCCAGCAGCCCCGGGGGGACAGGTCACAATGAGCAGTTCTTC
NA,NA,TRBJ1-5,TRBV6-2/TRBV6-3,CASSYRRQDSNQPQHF,TGTGCCAGCAGTTACCGAAGGCAGGATAGCAATCAGCCCCAGCATTTT
NA,TRBD2,TRBJ2-7,TRBV6-5,CASTGLAGPYEQYF,TGTGCCAGCACTGGACTAGCGGGACCCTACGAGCAGTACTTC
NA,NA,TRBJ2-7,TRBV10-3,CAIRGSTYEQYF,TGTGCCATCCGGGGGAGTACCTACGAGCAGTACTTC
NA,TRBD1,TRBJ1-5,TRBV19,CASSTGQGAFQPQHF,TGTGCCAGTAGTACGGGACAGGGGGCCTTTCAGCCCCAGCATTTT
NA,TRBD1,TRBJ2-5,TRBV6-1,CASSEMPRGQETQYF,TGTGCCAGCAGTGAAATGCCCAGGGGGCAAGAGACCCAGTACTTC
NA,NA,TRBJ2-3,TRBV12-3/TRBV12-4,CASSFSGRGTQYF,TGTGCCAGCAGTTTTAGCGGTCGGGGTACGCAGTATTTT
NA,TRBD1,TRBJ2-7,TRBV28,CASSRVPGQGAGEQYF,TGTGCCAGCAGCCGAGTCCCGGGACAGGGGGCGGGAGAGCAGTACTTC
once,TRBD2,TRBJ2-7,TRBV19,CASSIGLAGVYEQYF,TGTGCCAGTAGTATAGGACTAGCGGGAGTCTACGAGCAGTACTTC
NA,TRBD2,TRBJ2-7,TRBV6-2/TRBV6-3,CASSYGLAGAGEQYF,TGTGCCAGCAGTTATGGCCTAGCGGGAGCAGGCGAGCAGTACTTC
NA,NA,TRBJ2-4,TRBV5-1,CASSSPDRLAKNIQYF,TGCGCCAGCAGCTCGCCGGACAGACTAGCCAAAAACATTCAGTACTTC
NA,TRBD2,TRBJ2-2,TRBV6-5,CASSPGLAGGELFF,TGTGCCAGCAGTCCGGGACTAGCTGGTGGGGAGCTGTTTTTT
NA,NA,TRBJ2-1,TRBV28,CASSPNYEQFF,TGTGCCAGCAGTCCTAATTATGAGCAGTTCTTC
NA,NA,TRBJ2-2,TRBV18,CASSPITSHGELFF,TGTGCCAGCTCACCAATCACTAGCCACGGGGAGCTGTTTTTT
NA,TRBD1,TRBJ1-2,TRBV18,CASSPGVGRGPTYGYTF,TGTGCCAGCTCACCCGGGGTGGGCAGGGGGCCTACCTATGGCTACACCTTC